This TCR beta chain was captured in a study of T cell responses to AZD1222 COVID-19 vaccine (dated by TCRdb to the early 2020s). With regard to the full study: AZD1222 recipients given second doses at about 4 weeks or at about 12 weeks were pooled, since spike-specific TCR depth and breadth were not found to differ between the two schedules. TCR sequencing was performed for about 250 trial participants, of whom around 200 were given two doses of AZD1222 and around 25 were given two doses of MenACWY control vaccine. Enrollment into the trials was organized by age into subgroups of 18-55, 56-69 and 70-plus years, and those subgroups contained approximately 160, 26 and 62 TCR-sequenced participants, respectively.

Regarding this clone: There is no known antigen for this receptor. No base-level quality is on record; no much larger clone is a single base apart.

The CDR3 regions of human TCRbeta chains were subjected to immunosequencing. The paper's data handling went like this. Repertoire TCRs were checked for matches against a reference library of SARS-CoV-2-specific TCRs that had been generated using the MIRA antigen-specificity platform. Breadth meant the fraction of unique TCRs that were SARS-CoV-2-associated, whereas depth meant the fraction of total T cells that were SARS-CoV-2-associated. Using the MIRA data, every spike-specific TCR was mapped to the spike region that the TCR reacted to and assigned to either a CD4 or a CD8 class. Log10-transformed breadth and depth values were compared by one-way ANOVA with Sidak's multiple comparisons tests. Not all clones reach the TCRdb copy of this immuneACCESS table, which keeps in-frame sequences only. Checked studies attribute under half of the gap to unresolved V genes and leave the rest unexplained. The DNA was the basis for D and trimming; V, J and clone size are from that table. The sample table holds 95,000 to 120,000 clones, of which around 83% were seen once. Approximately 3% of the sample is taken by the ten largest.

V is reduced by 7 bases and J by 9 bases, leaving a spacing of 19 bases between them. The CDR1 and CDR2 encoded by the germline V gene are LGHNT and FRNRAP. The CDR3 runs 14 amino acids, cysteine and phenylalanine included. Left in the record is the CDR3 DNA by itself, 42 bases read in frame from the first base. Broad study findings and their caveats: Participants were mostly white British and included more females than males, and it was suggested by the authors that clonal diversity may have been underestimated. Vaccine-associated CD4 TCRs spanned the whole spike protein, with dominant responses in regions 160-218 and 743-854. In the small 56-69-year group, the increase in depth fell short of significance, most likely because of low power. Because no day 14 peak-response samples were available, repertoires were characterized only after the peak T cell response. A significant rise in spike-specific TCR breadth and depth was observed after two AZD1222 doses relative to day 0 and relative to MenACWY recipients. Only a handful of AZD1222 recipients were SARS-CoV-2 seropositive at baseline, limiting conclusions about previously exposed vaccinees. Reportedly, close to half of the unique spike-specific TCRs recognized epitopes lying outside the regions that are mutated in the B.1.351 and B.1.1.7 variants.

The intended sense of this specimen's time point label: baseline before first vaccination. Samples from vaccinated people were obtained from the UK trials COV001 and COV002, which included a single-blind randomized controlled phase 2/3 trial of AZD1222 (ChAdOx1 nCoV-19) in healthy adults. For TCRbeta chain sequencing, PBMC samples from trial participants were taken at day 0 and at day 28 after the second dose. Source: peripheral blood, taken on day 0 of AZD1222 vaccination. The sequence links TRBV12-5 to TRBJ2-1, with no D gene named confidently. The origin of this receptor is an adult in good health. At the DNA level, the sequence is TGTGCTAGTGAATTGAAGTTGGGTCCTGGTGAGCAGTTCTTC. This yields the protein CASELKLGPGEQFF.